One and the same sample provided the 20 T cell receptor beta chains below, sequenced in a study of T-cell reconstitution after alpha-beta-depleted transplantation in children. Unique molecular identifiers were used to barcode this TCRbeta library. A single record per CDR3 protein comes from TCRdb applying MiXCR to the PCR reads. This sample carries about 190,000 distinct CDR3 sequences, 11% of them seen once, and the ten largest clones take 13%. The sample consisted of PBMCs, taken before TCRalphabeta/CD19-depleted stem cell transplant. The receptors were gathered from a boy between 2 and 10 years old with acute myeloid leukemia, due to receive a stem cell transplant.

This clonotype was seen ten or more times. The gene calls are TRBV4-2 and TRBJ1-2; 7 bases are shared with TRBD1. The V segment lost 3 bases and the J segment 4 bases; nucleotides outside the gene matches: 8. Germline CDR1 is LGHNA and CDR2 is YNFKEQ. The CDR3 is 15 amino acids. CDR3 region: CASSQVTGSGYGYTF. CDR3 sequence (DNA): TGTGCCAGCAGCCAGGTGACAGGGTCGGGCTATGGCTACACCTTC.

This clonotype was seen ten or more times. The chain joins TRBV14 to TRBJ1-2, with D possibly matching TRBD1 (5 bases). This CDR3 is 16 amino acids long. The V end lost 0 bases, the J end lost 4 bases, and 15 bases lay between the germline ends. The V gene's germline CDR1 is SGHDN and CDR2 FVKESK. The CDR3 DNA sequence: TGTGCCAGCAGCCAAGAAGGGGATGGGGCGCTCTATGGCTACACCTTC. Translation: CASSQEGDGALYGYTF.

This clonotype was counted many times. CDR3 loop: CATSRGPTELDYEQYF. CDR3 nucleotide sequence: TGTGCCACCAGCAGAGGCCCGACGGAGCTTGACTACGAGCAGTACTTC. The chain is built from TRBV15 and TRBJ2-7; D is ambiguous. This CDR3 is built from 16 residues. V lost 1 base and J 3 bases, leaving 16 bases between the germline ends. CDR1 is LNHNV, CDR2 YYDKDF, per germline (reference sequence).

The sample holds many counts of this clonotype. The V and J genes are TRBV28 and TRBJ1-4; D call uncertain. Germline CDR1 is MDHEN and CDR2 is SYDVKM. Trimming shortened V by 3 bases and J by 6 bases, and 11 bases separated the two germline ends. The CDR3 runs 14 residues. The CDR3 is CASSFPGQDEKLFF. The DNA of the CDR3 is TGTGCCAGCAGTTTCCCTGGTCAGGATGAAAAACTGTTTTTT.

This clonotype was found many times. The rearrangement links TRBV7-8 to TRBJ2-1; D perhaps matches TRBD1 (5 bases). With 0 bases removed from V and 9 bases from J, the gap between germline ends came to 21 bases. Germline V gene sequence: CDR1 SGHVS, CDR2 FQNEAQ. The CDR3 consists of 17 residues. Here the CDR3 DNA reads TGTGCCAGCAGCTTAGCGCAGGTCAGGGCAATCGTGCGTGAGCAGTTCTTC. Its translation: CASSLAQVRAIVREQFF.

This clonotype was counted only a few times. This sequence joins TRBV19 and TRBJ2-1; the D gene is possibly TRBD1 (6 bases). Germline assignment: CDR1 LNHDA and CDR2 SQIVND (reference sequence). The CDR3 is made up of 13 amino acids. Trimming pared 4 bases from V and 7 bases from J, leaving 11 bases between. For the CDR3, the DNA is TGTGCCAGTAGTACTCCTCAGGGGAATGAGCAGTTCTTC. This translates into CASSTPQGNEQFF.

This rearrangement joins TRBV28 to TRBJ2-7, with 7 bases identical to TRBD2. CDR3 length: 14 amino acids. Germline trimming cut 2 bases from V and 6 bases from J; bases unmatched to any gene: 7. Germline loops: CDR1 MDHEN, CDR2 SYDVKM. The CDR3 nucleotides read TGTGCCAGCAGTTTAGGTGGGAGGGTGGCCGAGCAGTACTTC. Protein product: CASSLGGRVAEQYF.

This clonotype appeared many times. V is TRBV6-1 and J is TRBJ1-3; 7 bases line up with TRBD1. CDR1 and CDR2 from the germline V gene are MNHNS and SASEGT. V shed 7 bases and J 2 bases; nucleotides not matched to a gene: 5. The length of the CDR3 is 14 residues. CDR3 DNA: TGTGCCAGCACCGAGGGGGCAGCTGGAAACACCATATATTTT. Its translation is CASTEGAAGNTIYF.

This clonotype was detected many times. The chain employs TRBV5-1 and TRBJ2-7, with D tentatively TRBD1 (5 bases). Trimming left V 0 bases short and J 1 base short, with 11 bases between. CDR1 and CDR2 from the germline V gene are SGHRS and YFSETQ. This CDR3 region has 15 residues. The CDR3 is CASSLVGEQSYEQYF. CDR3 sequence (DNA): TGCGCCAGCAGCTTGGTAGGGGAACAGTCCTACGAGCAGTACTTC.

This clonotype appeared many times. The chain couples TRBV6-5 to TRBJ2-1, with D tentatively TRBD1 or TRBD2 (5 bases each). Germline lookup yields CDR1 MNHEY and CDR2 SVGAGI. The CDR3 totals 15 residues. Trimming removed 0 bases from V and 4 bases from J, with 10 bases in between. CDR3 nucleotides: TGTGCCAGCAGTTACTCGGGGACCGGTTACAATGAGCAGTTCTTC. This sequence encodes CASSYSGTGYNEQFF.

This clonotype was detected many times. V usage is TRBV3-1 and J usage is TRBJ1-5; D call uncertain. Germline V gene data show CDR1 as LGHDT and CDR2 as YNNKEL (reference sequence). CDR3 length: 14 residues. Deletions cut 2 bases from V and 2 bases from J, with 7 bases between. In nucleotides, the CDR3 is TGTGCCAGCAGCCAACTAGGGCGCAATCAGCCCCAGCATTTT. Its translation: CASSQLGRNQPQHF. Drawing the rest from reference TRBV3-1 and TRBJ1-5, the complete variable domain is DTAVSQTPKYLVTQMGNDKSIKCEQNLGHDTMYWYKQDSKKFLKIMFSYNNKELIINETVPNRFSPKSPDKAHLNLHINSLELGDSAVYFCASSQLGRNQPQHFGDGTRLSIL.

This clonotype has ten or more counts. The V gene is TRBV5-4, the J gene TRBJ2-7; TRBD2 agrees at 13 bases. Trimming took 3 bases from V and 3 from J; bases not matched to a gene: 12. From germline, CDR1 is SGHNT and CDR2 YYREEE (reference sequence). This CDR3 has 18 amino acids. The CDR3 protein is CASSSGLAGARTLYEQYF. In DNA form, the CDR3 reads TGTGCCAGCAGCTCCGGACTAGCGGGAGCCCGGACCCTCTACGAGCAGTACTTC.

Ten or more counts support this clonotype. The chain couples TRBV2 to TRBJ1-2, with 8 bases identical to TRBD1. The CDR3 sequence is 14 residues long. The germline V gene encodes CDR1 SNHLY and CDR2 FYNNEI. The V segment lost 0 bases and the J segment 5 bases; nucleotides outside the gene matches: 2. CDR3 sequence (DNA): TGTGCCAGCAGTGAAGCGCAGGGGGCATATGGCTACACCTTC. Translated: CASSEAQGAYGYTF. The full variable domain, its missing parts supplied by reference TRBV2 and TRBJ1-2, is EPEVTQTPSHQVTQMGQEVILRCVPISNHLYFYWYRQILGQKVEFLVSFYNNEISEKSEIFDDQFSVERPDGSNFTLKIRSTKLEDSAMYFCASSEAQGAYGYTFGSGTRLTVV.

This clonotype was picked up many times. The chain employs TRBV7-9 and TRBJ1-6, with 11 bases that match TRBD1. V shed 4 bases and J 9 bases; nucleotides not matched to a gene: 8. The germline CDR1 and CDR2 sequences are SEHNR and FQNEAQ (reference sequence). This CDR3 is 16 amino acids long. Here the CDR3 reads CASSSSGTGGSSPLHF. The CDR3 nucleotides read TGTGCCAGCAGCTCATCCGGGACAGGGGGTAGTTCACCCCTCCACTTT. The full variable domain, rest sourced from reference TRBV7-9 and TRBJ1-6, is DTGVSQNPRHKITKRGQNVTFRCDPISEHNRLYWYRQTLGQGPEFLTYFQNEAQLEKSRLLSDRFSAERPKGSFSTLEIQRTEQGDSAMYLCASSSSGTGGSSPLHFGNGTRLTVT.

This clonotype was recorded many times. The J gene is TRBJ2-7, the V gene TRBV28; 11 bases are shared with TRBD2. The CDR3 totals 16 residues. CDR1 MDHEN and CDR2 SYDVKM come from the germline V gene. J was trimmed by 1 base and V by 3 bases; bases with no gene match: 5. The CDR3 reads CASSFSTSGVSYEQYF. The DNA for the CDR3 is TGTGCCAGCAGTTTCTCGACTAGCGGGGTATCCTACGAGCAGTACTTC.

This clonotype appeared many times. V gene TRBV7-2 combines with J gene TRBJ2-1, with TRBD2 identical over 8 bases. V was clipped by 3 bases and J by 5 bases; unmatched bases: 3. The germline V gene encodes CDR1 SGHTA and CDR2 FQGNSA. The CDR3 spans 14 residues. The CDR3 sequence is CASSLTSDHNEQFF. For the CDR3, the DNA is TGTGCCAGCAGCTTGACTAGCGACCACAATGAGCAGTTCTTC.

This clonotype was seen only a few times. The rearrangement uses TRBV7-8 and TRBJ2-5; D is undetermined. Trimming took 1 base from V and 3 from J, leaving 6 bases between them. CDR1 is SGHVS and CDR2 is FQNEAQ in the germline V gene. This CDR3 is 13 amino acids long. The chain's CDR3 is CASSLGLEETQYF. In nucleotides, the CDR3 is TGTGCCAGCAGCTTAGGGCTCGAAGAGACCCAGTACTTC.

This clonotype was detected many times. The chain links TRBV3-1 to TRBJ2-1; D is unresolved. V was trimmed by 5 bases and J by 5 bases, leaving 7 bases between them. This CDR3 spans 12 amino acids. Germline values: CDR1 LGHDT, CDR2 YNNKEL (reference sequence). The CDR3 region is CASSGYNNEQFF. In DNA, the CDR3 is TGTGCCAGCAGCGGTTACAACAATGAGCAGTTCTTC.

Regarding this clonotype: Likely a read error: the CDR3 ends without its conserved phenylalanine or tryptophan. V is TRBV5-1 and J is TRBJ2-7; D assignment may be TRBD1 or TRBD2 (5 bases each). From germline, CDR1 is SGHRS and CDR2 YFSETQ. The CDR3 has 13 residues. CDR3 DNA: TGCGCCAGCAGCTGGGACGGAACCTACAAGCAGTACATC. It yields the protein CASSWDGTYKQYI.

This clonotype appeared many times. This chain uses TRBV7-6 with TRBJ2-3, with TRBD2 matching 12 bases. The germline CDR1 and CDR2 sequences are SGHVS and FNYEAQ. The CDR3 is 18 amino acids. J lost 3 bases, V lost 2 bases, and 9 bases had no gene match. The CDR3 loop reads CASSLTLAGGPLTDTQYF. The CDR3, as DNA: TGTGCCAGCAGCTTAACCCTAGCGGGGGGGCCGTTGACAGATACGCAGTATTTT.